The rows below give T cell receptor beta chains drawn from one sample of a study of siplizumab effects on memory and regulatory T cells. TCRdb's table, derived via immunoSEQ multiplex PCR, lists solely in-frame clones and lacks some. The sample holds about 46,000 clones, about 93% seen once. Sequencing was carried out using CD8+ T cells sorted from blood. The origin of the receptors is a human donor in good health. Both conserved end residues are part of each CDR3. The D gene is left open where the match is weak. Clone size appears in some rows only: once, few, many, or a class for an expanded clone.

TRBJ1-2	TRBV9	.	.	CASSARGFPPPGYTF	TGTGCCAGCAGCGCACGGGGCTTTCCGCCGCCTGGCTACACCTTC
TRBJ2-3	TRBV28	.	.	CASSFKGSSTDTQYF	TGTGCCAGCAGTTTCAAGGGGTCTAGCACAGATACGCAGTATTTT
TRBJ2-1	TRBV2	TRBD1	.	CASSGPFGTGDNEQFF	TGTGCCAGCAGTGGCCCTTTTGGGACAGGGGACAATGAGCAGTTCTTC
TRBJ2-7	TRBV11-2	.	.	CASSLIAPLDLGDEQYF	TGTGCCAGCAGCTTAATAGCCCCCCTCGATTTAGGAGACGAGCAGTACTTC
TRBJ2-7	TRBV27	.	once	CASSGIPPSYEQYF	TGTGCCAGCAGTGGAATACCCCCTTCCTACGAGCAGTACTTC
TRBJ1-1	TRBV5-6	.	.	CASSPERGGHSMNTEAFF	TGTGCCAGCAGCCCAGAAAGAGGGGGACACAGTATGAACACTGAAGCTTTCTTT
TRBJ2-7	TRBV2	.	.	CASGTEGGQHYEQYF	TGTGCCAGCGGCACGGAGGGGGGGCAACACTACGAGCAGTACTTC
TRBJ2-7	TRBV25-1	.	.	CASSGLSSYEQYF	TGTGCCAGCAGCGGTCTCAGCTCCTACGAGCAGTACTTC
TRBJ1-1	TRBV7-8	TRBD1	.	CASSLWTGDTEAFF	TGTGCCAGCAGCTTATGGACAGGGGATACTGAAGCTTTCTTT
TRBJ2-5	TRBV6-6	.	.	CASSSGLQQETQYF	TGTGCCAGCAGTTCGGGACTTCAACAAGAGACCCAGTACTTC
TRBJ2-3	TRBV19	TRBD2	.	CASSIARAGGPADTQYF	TGTGCCAGTAGTATAGCCCGAGCGGGAGGGCCAGCAGATACGCAGTATTTT
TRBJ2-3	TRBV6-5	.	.	CASSSAGSTDTQYF	TGTGCCAGCAGTTCGGCGGGTAGCACAGATACGCAGTATTTT
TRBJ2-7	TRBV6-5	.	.	CASREYRLSRYEQYF	TGTGCCAGCAGAGAGTACAGGCTTTCTCGCTACGAGCAGTACTTC
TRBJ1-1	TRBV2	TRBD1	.	CASSGTGRMNTEAFF	TGTGCCAGCAGTGGGACAGGGAGGATGAACACTGAAGCTTTCTTT
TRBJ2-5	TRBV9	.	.	CASSSAGGQRYQETQYF	TGTGCCAGCAGCTCCGCAGGTGGACAGAGGTACCAAGAGACCCAGTACTTC
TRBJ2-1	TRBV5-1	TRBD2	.	CASSLGLGDEQFF	TGCGCCAGCAGCTTAGGACTAGGCGATGAGCAGTTCTTC
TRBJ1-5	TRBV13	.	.	CASSLGVRVSNQPQHF	TGTGCCAGCAGCTTAGGCGTCAGGGTCAGCAATCAGCCCCAGCATTTT
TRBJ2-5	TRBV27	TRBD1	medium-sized	CASSSGTGVLETQYF	TGTGCCAGCAGCTCCGGGACAGGGGTTCTGGAGACCCAGTACTTC
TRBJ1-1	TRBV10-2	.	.	CASSAPVQGLMNTEAFF	TGCGCCAGCAGTGCCCCTGTTCAGGGGCTCATGAACACTGAAGCTTTCTTT
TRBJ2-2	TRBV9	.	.	CASSVGSAPGELFF	TGTGCCAGCAGCGTAGGGAGTGCACCGGGGGAGCTGTTTTTT
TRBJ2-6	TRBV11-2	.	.	CASTQIRGPVGANVLTF	TGTGCCAGCACACAGATTCGGGGCCCGGTGGGGGCCAACGTCCTGACTTTC
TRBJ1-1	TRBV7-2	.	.	CASTMRTNTEAFF	TGTGCCAGCACAATGCGGACGAACACTGAAGCTTTCTTT
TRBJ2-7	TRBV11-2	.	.	CASSLGAAYEQYF	TGTGCCTCCTCTTTGGGGGCCGCCTACGAGCAGTACTTC
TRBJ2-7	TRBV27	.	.	CASSLDPSSYEQYF	TGTGCCAGCAGTTTGGATCCTAGCTCCTACGAGCAGTACTTC
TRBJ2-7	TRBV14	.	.	CASSHFGIPTEQYF	TGTGCCAGCAGCCATTTTGGGATCCCTACCGAGCAGTACTTC
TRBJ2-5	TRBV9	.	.	CASSKHSNQETQYF	TGTGCCAGCAGCAAACACTCCAACCAAGAGACCCAGTACTTC
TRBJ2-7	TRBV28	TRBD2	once	CASSINPPGRDVYEQYF	TGTGCCAGCAGTATAAACCCCCCCGGGAGGGACGTCTACGAGCAGTACTTC
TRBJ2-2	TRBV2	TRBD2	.	CASNLLAGRNTGELFF	TGTGCCAGCAATCTACTAGCGGGACGGAACACCGGGGAGCTGTTTTTT
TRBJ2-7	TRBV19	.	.	CASSDGQTYEQYF	TGTGCCAGTAGTGACGGCCAAACCTACGAGCAGTACTTC
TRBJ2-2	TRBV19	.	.	CASSMIANTGELFF	TGTGCCAGTAGTATGATAGCAAACACCGGGGAGCTGTTTTTT
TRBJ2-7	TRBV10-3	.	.	CAISFLGDIAYEQYF	TGTGCCATCAGTTTCTTGGGGGACATCGCCTACGAGCAGTACTTC
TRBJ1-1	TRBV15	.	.	CATQTGNTEAFF	TGTGCCACCCAGACGGGGAACACTGAAGCTTTCTTT
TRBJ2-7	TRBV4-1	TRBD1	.	CASSQLTGGTYEQYF	TGCGCCAGCAGCCAACTCACAGGGGGAACGTACGAGCAGTACTTC
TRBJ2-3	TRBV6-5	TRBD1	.	CASSYSNRGNTDTQYF	TGTGCCAGCAGTTATTCGAACAGGGGAAACACAGATACGCAGTATTTT
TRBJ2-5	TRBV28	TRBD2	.	CASSSAITGRLAGPQETQYF	TGTGCCAGCAGTTCGGCCATAACAGGGAGACTAGCGGGGCCCCAAGAGACCCAGTACTTC
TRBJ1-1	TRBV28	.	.	CASRFLGAEAFF	TGTGCCAGCAGATTTCTGGGCGCTGAAGCTTTCTTT
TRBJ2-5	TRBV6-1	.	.	CASSEYSGRETQYF	TGTGCCAGCAGTGAATATTCAGGGAGAGAGACCCAGTACTTC
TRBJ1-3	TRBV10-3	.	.	CAISDSGTLGNTIYF	TGTGCCATCAGTGACTCCGGGACACTAGGAAACACCATATATTTT
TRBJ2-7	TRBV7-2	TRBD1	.	CASSVDRVVLGEQYF	TGTGCCAGCAGCGTCGACAGGGTCGTTCTTGGCGAGCAGTACTTC
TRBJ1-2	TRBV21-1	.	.	CASSSRDRGLYGYTF	TGTGCCAGCAGCTCCCGGGACAGGGGACTCTATGGCTACACCTTC
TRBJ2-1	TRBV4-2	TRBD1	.	CASSQTGDPEQFF	TGTGCCAGCAGCCAGACAGGGGACCCTGAGCAGTTCTTC
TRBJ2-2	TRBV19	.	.	CASSTGQTGELFF	TGTGCCAGTAGTACCGGCCAAACCGGGGAGCTGTTTTTT
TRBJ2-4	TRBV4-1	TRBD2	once	CASSQRLAGKNIQYF	TGCGCCAGCAGCCAGCGACTAGCAGGAAAAAACATTCAGTACTTC
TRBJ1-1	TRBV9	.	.	CASSGAARNTEAFF	TGTGCCAGCAGCGGCGCCGCGCGGAACACTGAAGCTTTCTTT